This T cell receptor (beta chain) originates from a study of OX40 agonist ivuxolimab in advanced cancers. Study summary: Patients receiving dose escalation had hepatocellular carcinoma, melanoma, renal cell or head and neck cancer.

The CDR3 spans 12 residues. Looked up from germline, CDR1 is KGHSH and CDR2 is LQKENI. V was clipped by 4 bases and J by 2 bases, with 5 bases between them. At cycle 4 day 1, cycle 7 day 1, and baseline, blood was sampled. Data came from immunoSEQ multiplex PCR; TCRdb stores just in-frame clones and leaves some out. The data show tens of thousands of clones, just over 85% seen once. This clonotype originated in an adult with an advanced solid tumor such as melanoma, head and neck, liver or kidney cancer. The genes are TRBV18 and TRBJ1-1; D ambiguous. The sequences come from CD4+ or CD8+ T cells sorted from blood, collected in a trial of the OX40 agonist ivuxolimab. CDR3 sequence: CASSQLNTEAFF. CDR3 sequence (DNA): TGTGCCAGCTCACAACTTAACACTGAAGCTTTCTTT.